The 27 T cell receptor beta chains listed next were all sequenced from one sample in a study of T cells in women clearing cervical HPV infection. Produced via immunoSEQ multiplex PCR; TCRdb's table is partial and in-frame only. The sample has under 35,000 clones. The sample consisted of blood buffy coat. These receptors came from a woman aged 18 to 75 with a cervical HPV16 infection that either progressed to CIN3+ or cleared (not recorded which).

The sequenced CDR3 bases are TGTGCCAGCAGAATGACTTCTAGCACAGATACG. Translated: CASRMTSSTDT. The full CDR3 protein is CASRMTSSTDTQYF. This chain links TRBV12-3 or TRBV12-4 with TRBJ2-3; D unclear. The read ends 3 residues shy of where the CDR3 ends; the end is completed using the germline J gene. Trimming left V 6 bases short and J 0 bases short, with 10 bases between. The CDR3 covers 14 residues.

About this clone itself: The CDR3 goes on 3 residues after the read ends, and that part is filled in from the germline J gene. The J gene is TRBJ2-3, the V gene TRBV6-2 or TRBV6-3, with 7 positions matching TRBD1. Germline V CDR1 and CDR2: MNHEY, SVGEGT. The CDR3 consists of 15 residues. Trimming at V came to 5 bases and at J to 0 bases, leaving 5 bases not matched to a gene. The CDR3 sequence: CASSGGQPSTDTQYF. The sequenced CDR3 bases are TGTGCCAGCAGTGGGGGACAGCCTAGCACAGATACG.

Comment on this clone: The CDR3 end falls 3 residues outside the read, so it is completed with the germline J gene. This chain joins TRBV19 and TRBJ1-5, with D perhaps matching TRBD1 (5 bases). The CDR3 is 14 amino acids. The V gene's germline CDR1 is LNHDA and CDR2 SQIVND (reference sequence). Trimming took off 3 bases at V and 5 bases at J, with 11 bases between the two ends. The CDR3 DNA, read in part, is TGTGCCAGTAGTATTGGGCAGGGAGATCAGCCC. Its protein product is CASSIGQGDQP. The entire CDR3 protein reads CASSIGQGDQPQHF.

Regarding this clone: The CDR3 is cut off 3 residues early in the read; its end comes from the germline J gene. The chain employs TRBV5-1 and TRBJ2-5; D unresolved. This CDR3 spans 13 amino acids. CDR1 and CDR2 (germline): SGHRS, YFSETQ. Incomplete CDR3 DNA: TGCGCCAGCAGCTTTTCGACCACAGATACC. Its protein is CASSFSTTDT. The entire CDR3 protein is CASSFSTTDTQYF. The full variable domain, rest sourced from reference TRBV5-1 and TRBJ2-5, is KAGVTQTPRYLIKTRGQQVTLSCSPISGHRSVSWYQQTPGQGLQFLFEYFSETQRNKGNFPGRFSGRQFSNSRSEMNVSTLELGDSALYLCASSFSTTDTQYFGPGTRLLVL.

CDR3: CARSLVALADCLEGKNIQYF. The CDR3 DNA, read in part, is TGTGCCAGAAGCTTGGTTGCGCTAGCGGACTGCCTTGAGGGCAAAAACATT. V is TRBV5-3 and J is TRBJ2-4, with TRBD2 matching 7 bases. The read terminates 3 residues before the CDR3 end, so the remaining end is supplied by the germline J gene. TRBV5-3 is an ORF, and what it does is uncertain. The CDR3 is made up of 20 amino acids. V lost 0 bases to trimming and J lost 3 bases; unmatched junction nucleotides: 18.

As to this clone: Coverage ceases 3 residues before the CDR3 finishes, and the germline J gene fills in the end. This rearrangement joins TRBV6-2 or TRBV6-3 to TRBJ2-1; TRBD1 agrees at 7 bases. J gave up 4 bases and V 5 bases, and 2 bases lay outside the gene matches. The CDR3 contains 13 residues. Germline V gene lookup returns CDR1 MNHEY and CDR2 SVGEGT. CDR3 in amino acids: CASSLTGYNEQFF. CDR3 bases read: TGTGCCAGCAGTCTGACAGGGTACAATGAG.

Regarding this clone: The read terminates 3 residues before the CDR3 end, so the remaining end is supplied by the germline J gene. The rearrangement uses TRBV7-9 and TRBJ1-2; D is perhaps TRBD1 (5 bases). The CDR3 has 14 amino acids. The germline V gene encodes CDR1 SEHNR and CDR2 FQNEAQ (reference sequence). The CDR3 is CASSPTLQVYDYTF. Incomplete CDR3 DNA: TGTGCCAGCAGCCCGACCTTACAGGTTTACGAC.

Turning to this clone: The read stops 3 residues short of the end of the CDR3; the missing end is completed from the germline J gene. V usage is TRBV7-9 and J usage is TRBJ1-4; D is perhaps TRBD1 (6 bases). The CDR3 is 13 amino acids. Germline loops: CDR1 SEHNR, CDR2 FQNEAQ (reference sequence). The CDR3 reads CASSFRTDSPLFF. Partial CDR3 DNA: TGTGCCAGCAGCTTCCGGACAGATTCACCA.

Comments on this clone: Read coverage stops 3 residues before the CDR3 terminus; the germline J gene supplies the remainder. The chain recombines TRBV29-1 with TRBJ2-5, with D possibly matching TRBD1 (5 bases). CDR1 SQVTM and CDR2 ANQGSEA come from the germline V gene. The CDR3 runs 15 residues. V shed 6 bases and J shed 4 bases, with 21 bases lying between them. The chain's CDR3 is CSVTTTGSMAETQYF. The sequenced part of the CDR3 DNA is TGCAGCGTCACTACCACAGGTTCGATGGCAGAGACC. Full variable domain (rest looked up from reference TRBV29-1 and TRBJ2-5): SAVISQKPSRDICQRGTSLTIQCQVDSQVTMMFWYRQQPGQSLTLIATANQGSEATYESGFVIDKFPISRPNLTFSTLTVSNMSPEDSSIYLCSVTTTGSMAETQYFGPGTRLLVL.

With regard to this clone: The read halts 3 residues ahead of the CDR3 end, with the missing end drawn from the germline J gene. The V and J genes are TRBV5-1 and TRBJ2-3, with TRBD2 matching 10 bases. Germline lookup yields CDR1 SGHRS and CDR2 YFSETQ. V was pared by 0 bases and J by 5 bases, with 9 bases of the junction left unmatched. The CDR3 contains 17 residues. CDR3 region: CASSLGSSGSVGDTQYF. The sequenced CDR3 bases are TGCGCCAGCAGCTTGGGGTCTAGCGGGAGTGTAGGAGATACG. The variable domain in full, completed from reference TRBV5-1 and TRBJ2-3, reads KAGVTQTPRYLIKTRGQQVTLSCSPISGHRSVSWYQQTPGQGLQFLFEYFSETQRNKGNFPGRFSGRQFSNSRSEMNVSTLELGDSALYLCASSLGSSGSVGDTQYFGPGTRLTVL.

Remarks on this clone: The read ends 3 residues before the CDR3 terminus; that terminus is restored from the germline J gene. V gene TRBV5-1 combines with J gene TRBJ1-1; TRBD1 matches at 9 bases. The J segment lost 2 bases and the V segment lost 4 bases, leaving 12 bases of the junction unmatched. The CDR3 has 17 residues. Germline CDR1 and CDR2: SGHRS and YFSETQ. The CDR3 protein is CASSLLDRGSSNTEAFF. The covered CDR3 bases are TGCGCCAGCAGCCTTCTAGACAGGGGGAGTTCAAACACTGAA.

Concerning this clone: Read sequence stops 3 residues before the CDR3 end, and the germline J gene provides the missing end. The gene calls are TRBV12-3 or TRBV12-4 and TRBJ1-1; TRBD1 aligns across 8 bases. This CDR3 has 13 amino acids. The DNA read from the CDR3 is TGTGCCAGCAGTTTGGGGCCAGGGGGCGAA. Translated: CASSLGPGGE. The CDR3 as a whole reads CASSLGPGGEAFF.

With regard to this clone: The missing CDR3 end, 3 residues past where the read stops, is filled in from the germline J gene. The genes are TRBV10-3 and TRBJ2-1, with 12 nucleotides matching TRBD2. Trimming took 4 bases from V and 7 from J; bases not matched to a gene: 8. Germline V CDR1 and CDR2: ENHRY, SYGVKD. The CDR3 covers 16 residues. CDR3 DNA, as far as it was read: TGTGCCATCAGTGGACTAGCGGGAGATGGGAGGAATGAG. Amino acid sequence: CAISGLAGDGRNE. The whole CDR3 protein reads CAISGLAGDGRNEQFF.

Details on this clone: The read falls 3 residues short of the CDR3 end, and the missing part is taken from the germline J gene. V is TRBV30 and J is TRBJ1-1; TRBD1 might be the D (5 bases). The V end lost 0 bases, the J end lost 3 bases, and 11 bases lay between the germline ends. The CDR3 length is 14 residues. Germline V gene sequence: CDR1 GTSNPN, CDR2 SVGIG (reference sequence). CDR3 bases read: TGTGCCTGGAGTGTACGCAGGGCGGACACTGAA. This sequence encodes CAWSVRRADTE. The complete CDR3 protein is CAWSVRRADTEAFF.

CDR3 DNA (partial): TGTGCCAGTAGTAGACAGGATAAAACTTACGAG. This codes for CASSRQDKTYE. The full CDR3 reads CASSRQDKTYEQYF. V usage is TRBV19 and J usage is TRBJ2-7, with D possibly being TRBD1 (6 bases). Read data end 3 residues before the CDR3 end; the end is taken from the germline J gene. Trimming left V 4 bases short and J 4 bases short, with 14 bases between. CDR1 is LNHDA, CDR2 SQIVND, per germline (reference sequence). CDR3 size: 14 residues.

Worth noting for this clone: The CDR3 goes on 3 residues after the read ends, and that part is filled in from the germline J gene. The rearrangement links TRBV18 to TRBJ2-1; 9 bases agree with TRBD2. The CDR3 totals 15 residues. Germline V lookup: CDR1 KGHSH, CDR2 LQKENI. The V segment lost 6 bases and the J segment 7 bases; nucleotides outside the gene matches: 10. The chain's CDR3 is CASSPGLAGDNEQFF. Incomplete CDR3 DNA: TGTGCCAGCTCTCCGGGACTAGCAGGCGATAATGAG.

In regard to this clone: With the read ending 3 residues before the CDR3 end, the germline J gene is used to fill in that end. J is TRBJ2-3 and V is TRBV12-3 or TRBV12-4, with D tentatively TRBD1 (6 bases). The CDR3 spans 13 residues. The covered CDR3 bases are TGTGCCAGCAGCTCCGGACAGTTCAAGACG. This sequence encodes CASSSGQFKT. The full CDR3 protein is CASSSGQFKTQYF.

Concerning this clone itself: The read stops 3 residues short of the end of the CDR3; the missing end is completed from the germline J gene. The gene calls are TRBV29-1 and TRBJ2-5, with TRBD2 matching 7 bases. The trim removed 4 bases at V and 5 bases at J, leaving 10 bases unmatched. Germline V gives CDR1 SQVTM, CDR2 ANQGSEA. The CDR3 spans 14 residues. CDR3 sequence reads: CSVGGLVQAETQYF. Incomplete CDR3 DNA: TGCAGCGTTGGAGGACTAGTGCAGGCGGAGACC.

The CDR3 region is CSAPPASGGASYEQYF. Incomplete CDR3 DNA: TGCAGTGCCCCACCTGCTTCAGGGGGCGCTTCCTACGAG. The chain joins TRBV20-1 to TRBJ2-7; 8 nucleotides agree with TRBD1. The CDR3 end lies 3 residues beyond the end of the read and is filled in from the germline J gene. There are 16 residues in the CDR3. The junction had 14 bases not matched to a gene; V was cut back by 6 bases and J by 1 base. Germline V gives CDR1 DFQATT, CDR2 SNEGSKA (reference sequence).

Regarding this clone: From the germline J gene comes the end of the CDR3, since the read stops 3 residues before it. J is TRBJ1-1 and V is TRBV5-4; D remains ambiguous. V was clipped by 0 bases and J by 1 base, with 13 bases between them. CDR3 length equals 16 residues. CDR1 is SGHNT and CDR2 is YYREEE in the germline V gene (reference sequence). CDR3 DNA (partial): TGTGCCAGCAGCTTGGCTATTGGATCAGGGAACACTGAA. Its protein is CASSLAIGSGNTE. The CDR3 in full is CASSLAIGSGNTEAFF. The whole variable domain, filled in from reference TRBV5-4 and TRBJ1-1, reads ETGVTQSPTHLIKTRGQQVTLRCSSQSGHNTVSWYQQALGQGPQFIFQYYREEENGRGNFPPRFSGLQFPNYSSELNVNALELDDSALYLCASSLAIGSGNTEAFFGQGTRLTVV.

With respect to this clone: The CDR3 end is not reached by the read, which stops 3 residues before it; the germline J gene fills it in. The chain recombines TRBV6-2 or TRBV6-3 with TRBJ2-7; 10 nucleotides align to TRBD2. Per germline, CDR1 MNHEY and CDR2 SVGEGT. This CDR3 is 16 amino acids long. J gave up 1 base and V 6 bases, and 9 bases lay outside the gene matches. The CDR3 region is CASRTNSGRWSYEQYF. The CDR3 bases that were read are TGTGCCAGCAGGACCAATAGCGGGAGGTGGTCCTACGAG.

Regarding this clone: At one of its ends the junction is not consistent with the germline gene, which may arise from a read error. Coverage ceases 3 residues before the CDR3 finishes, and the germline J gene fills in the end. The chain links TRBV7-7 to TRBJ2-2; the D call may be TRBD1 or TRBD2 (6 bases each). CDR1 and CDR2 (germline): SSHAT, FNYEAQ (reference sequence). The CDR3 is 15 amino acids. The CDR3 here is CASSLGGLDTGELFF. CDR3 DNA (partial): TGTGCTAGCAGCTTAGGGGGGCTGGACACCGGGGAG.

A word on this clone: Read sequence stops 3 residues before the CDR3 end, and the germline J gene provides the missing end. The gene calls are TRBV29-1 and TRBJ2-3, with D maybe TRBD1 (5 bases). The germline CDR1 and CDR2 sequences are SQVTM and ANQGSEA. This CDR3 has 11 residues. The CDR3 loop is CSDGREETQYF. The part of the CDR3 DNA that was read is TGCAGCGACGGCAGGGAAGAGACG.

With respect to this clone: Read data end 3 residues before the CDR3 end; the end is taken from the germline J gene. The chain couples TRBV10-3 to TRBJ2-6; 11 nucleotides align to TRBD1. CDR3 length: 17 amino acids. The germline V gene has CDR1 ENHRY and CDR2 SYGVKD. V lost 7 bases to trimming and J lost 3 bases; unmatched junction nucleotides: 8. CDR3 DNA (partial): TGTGCCATCAAACCGGGACAGGGGGGTTTTGGGGCCAACGTC. Translated: CAIKPGQGGFGANV. The whole CDR3 sequence is CAIKPGQGGFGANVLTF.

Notes on this clone: The DNA ends 3 residues before the CDR3 does, and the rest of the CDR3 is filled in from the germline J gene. The V and J genes are TRBV19 and TRBJ2-3; perhaps TRBD1 as D (6 bases). Germline V CDR1 and CDR2: LNHDA, SQIVND (reference sequence). CDR3 length: 14 amino acids. Here the CDR3 reads CASSKDRNNQPQYF. The CDR3 bases that were read are TGTGCCAGTAGTAAGGACAGAAATAATCAGCCG.

Incomplete CDR3 DNA: TGTGCCAGCAGCACCCCGGGACTAGCGGTAGGGGATACG. This gives the protein CASSTPGLAVGDT. The full CDR3 is CASSTPGLAVGDTQYF. V gene TRBV13 combines with J gene TRBJ2-3, with TRBD2 matching 11 bases. The CDR3 is cut off 3 residues early in the read; its end comes from the germline J gene. Per the germline V gene, CDR1 is PRHDT and CDR2 is FYEKMQ (reference sequence). Trimming took 5 bases from V and 6 from J; bases not matched to a gene: 10. This CDR3 is built from 16 residues.

As regards this clone: The read gets to within 3 residues of the CDR3 end, and the germline J gene fills in the rest. This rearrangement joins TRBV20-1 to TRBJ2-7; the D gene could be TRBD1 or TRBD2 (5 bases each). Trimming pared 4 bases from V and 5 bases from J, leaving 18 bases between. The CDR3 has 14 amino acids. The V gene's germline CDR1 is DFQATT and CDR2 SNEGSKA (reference sequence). The DNA read from the CDR3 is TGCAGTGCTATAAACCTTAGAGGGGAGAACGAG. This gives the protein CSAINLRGENE. The CDR3, in full, reads CSAINLRGENEQYF.